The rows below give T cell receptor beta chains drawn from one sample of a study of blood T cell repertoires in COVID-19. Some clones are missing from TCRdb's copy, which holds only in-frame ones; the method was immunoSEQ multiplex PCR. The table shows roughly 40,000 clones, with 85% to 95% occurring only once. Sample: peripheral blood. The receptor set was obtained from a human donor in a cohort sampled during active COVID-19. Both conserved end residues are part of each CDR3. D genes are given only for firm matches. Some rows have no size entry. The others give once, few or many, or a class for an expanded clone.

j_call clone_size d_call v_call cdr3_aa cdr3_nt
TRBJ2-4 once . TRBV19 CASSTNRGNIQYF TGTGCCAGTAGTACCAATAGGGGGAACATTCAGTACTTC
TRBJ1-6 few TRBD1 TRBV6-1 CASSEGQGNNSPLHF TGTGCCAGCAGTGAAGGACAGGGGAATAATTCACCCCTCCACTTT
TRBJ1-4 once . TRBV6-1 CASSEEDSVYEKLFF TGTGCCAGCAGTGAAGAGGACAGCGTTTATGAAAAACTGTTTTTT
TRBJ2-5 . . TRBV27 CASSFLVGSTETQYF TGTGCCAGCAGTTTCCTCGTCGGGAGCACGGAGACCCAGTACTTC
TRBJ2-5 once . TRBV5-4 CASSAGIARQQETQYF TGTGCCAGCAGTGCAGGAATTGCCAGGCAACAAGAGACCCAGTACTTC
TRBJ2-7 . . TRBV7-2 CASSRQSAGSYYEQYF TGTGCCAGCAGCCGCCAAAGTGCAGGGTCGTACTACGAGCAGTACTTC
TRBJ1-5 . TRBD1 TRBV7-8 CASSLARAGGGNQPQHF TGTGCCAGCAGCTTAGCGAGGGCAGGGGGAGGCAATCAGCCCCAGCATTTT
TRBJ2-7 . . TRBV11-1 CASSLRTAGEQYF TGTGCCAGCAGCTTAAGGACAGCGGGGGAGCAGTACTTC
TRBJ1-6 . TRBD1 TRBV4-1 CASSHHDRDNSPLHF TGCGCCAGCAGCCATCACGACAGGGACAATTCACCCCTCCACTTT
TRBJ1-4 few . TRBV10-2 CASSERATNEKLFF TGCGCCAGCAGTGAGCGGGCAACTAATGAAAAACTGTTTTTT
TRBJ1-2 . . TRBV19 CASSPGFGSGYTF TGTGCCAGTAGTCCCGGGTTTGGGAGCGGCTACACCTTC
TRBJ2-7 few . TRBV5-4 CASSLQTALPYEQYF TGTGCCAGCAGCTTGCAGACTGCTTTACCCTACGAGCAGTACTTC
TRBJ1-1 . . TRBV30 CAWSVLDWNTEAFF TGTGCCTGGAGTGTACTGGACTGGAACACTGAAGCTTTCTTT
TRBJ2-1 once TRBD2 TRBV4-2 CASSHLPTSGGGYEQFF TGTGCCAGCAGCCACCTACCGACTAGCGGGGGGGGCTATGAGCAGTTCTTC
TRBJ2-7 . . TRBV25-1 CASSDPEGRSTYEQYF TGTGCCAGCAGTGACCCGGAAGGGAGGTCAACCTACGAGCAGTACTTC
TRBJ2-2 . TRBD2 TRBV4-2 CASSQSSGRNTGELFF TGTGCCAGCAGCCAATCTAGCGGGAGGAACACCGGGGAGCTGTTTTTT
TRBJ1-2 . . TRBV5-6 CASSLALIVGEGYGYTF TGTGCCAGCAGCTTGGCCTTAATAGTAGGGGAAGGTTATGGCTACACCTTC
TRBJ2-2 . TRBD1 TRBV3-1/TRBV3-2 CASSLGTGVSTGELFF TGTGCCAGCAGCCTCGGGACAGGGGTCAGCACCGGGGAGCTGTTTTTT
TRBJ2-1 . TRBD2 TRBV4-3 CASSPQLAGGVSEQFF TGCGCCAGCAGCCCCCAACTAGCGGGGGGGGTGAGTGAGCAGTTCTTC
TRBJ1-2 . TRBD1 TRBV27 CASSSQGARGYTF TGTGCCAGCAGTTCACAGGGGGCTAGAGGCTACACCTTC
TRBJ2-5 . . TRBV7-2 CASTFRETQYF TGTGCCAGCACGTTCCGAGAGACCCAGTACTTC
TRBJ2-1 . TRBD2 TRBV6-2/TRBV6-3 CASSYGPGTRAHNEQFF TGTGCCAGCAGTTACGGCCCGGGGACTAGGGCCCACAATGAGCAGTTCTTC
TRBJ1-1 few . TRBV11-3 CASSRFQGEAFF TGTGCCAGCAGCCGATTCCAGGGTGAAGCTTTCTTT
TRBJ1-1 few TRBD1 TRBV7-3 CASSGTDMNTEAFF TGTGCCAGCAGCGGGACAGATATGAACACTGAAGCTTTCTTT
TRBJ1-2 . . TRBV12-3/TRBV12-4 CASSLSDYYGYTF TGTGCCAGCAGTTTAAGCGACTACTATGGCTACACCTTC
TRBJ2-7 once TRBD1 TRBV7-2 CASSPQGAVYRQYF TGTGCCAGCAGCCCGCAGGGGGCAGTGTATCGGCAGTACTTC
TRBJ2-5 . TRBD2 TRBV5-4 CASSSPGLAGRETQYF TGTGCCAGCAGCTCGCCGGGACTAGCGGGAAGAGAGACCCAGTACTTC
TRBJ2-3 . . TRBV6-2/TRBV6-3 CASSLDITATGTDTQYF TGTGCCAGCAGCCTAGACATTACTGCCACCGGCACAGATACGCAGTATTTT
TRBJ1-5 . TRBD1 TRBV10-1 CASRNRDRRNQPQHF TGCGCCAGCAGGAACCGGGACAGGAGGAATCAGCCCCAGCATTTT
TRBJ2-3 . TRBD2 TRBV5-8 CASSFGLARTDTQYF TGTGCCAGCAGCTTCGGACTAGCCCGCACAGATACGCAGTATTTT
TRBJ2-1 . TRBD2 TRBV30 CAWSTTSGSVINEQFF TGTGCCTGGAGTACGACTAGCGGGAGTGTAATCAATGAGCAGTTCTTC
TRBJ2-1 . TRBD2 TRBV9 CASSVQASGSSYNEQFF TGTGCCAGCAGCGTCCAGGCTAGCGGTAGCTCCTACAATGAGCAGTTCTTC
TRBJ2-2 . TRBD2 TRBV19 CASSIRARLAGDSGELFF TGTGCCAGTAGTATTAGGGCTCGACTAGCGGGAGATTCCGGGGAGCTGTTTTTT
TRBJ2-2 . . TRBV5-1 CASTEANTGELFF TGCGCCAGCACAGAGGCGAACACCGGGGAGCTGTTTTTT
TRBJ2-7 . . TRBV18 CASSPAIGSNEQYF TGTGCCAGCTCACCAGCGATCGGGAGTAACGAGCAGTACTTC
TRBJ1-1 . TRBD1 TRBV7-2 CASLTGGVRTEAFF TGTGCCAGCTTAACAGGGGGCGTTAGAACTGAAGCTTTCTTT
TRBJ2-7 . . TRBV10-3 CAISESKKGTIYEQYF TGTGCCATCAGTGAGTCGAAAAAGGGGACAATCTACGAGCAGTACTTC
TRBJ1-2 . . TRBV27 CASSSTGSTSYGYTF TGTGCCAGCAGTTCTACGGGCAGCACTAGCTATGGCTACACCTTC
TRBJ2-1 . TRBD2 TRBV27 CASSFVAGPYNEQFF TGTGCCAGCAGTTTCGTAGCGGGACCGTACAATGAGCAGTTCTTC
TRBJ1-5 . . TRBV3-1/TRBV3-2 CASSQDIGGRPQHF TGTGCCAGCAGCCAAGATATAGGGGGTCGGCCCCAGCATTTT
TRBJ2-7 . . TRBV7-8 CASSLQGSGGYYEQYF TGTGCCAGCAGCCTCCAGGGGAGTGGAGGCTACTACGAGCAGTACTTC
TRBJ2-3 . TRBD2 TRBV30 CAYNLAGGSTDTQYF TGTGCTTATAATCTAGCGGGGGGTAGCACAGATACGCAGTATTTT
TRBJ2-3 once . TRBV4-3 CASSQESRARATDTQYF TGCGCCAGCAGCCAAGAAAGTCGAGCGAGGGCAACAGATACGCAGTATTTT
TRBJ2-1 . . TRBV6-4 CASSGDREVGEQFF TGTGCCAGCAGCGGTGACAGGGAGGTGGGTGAGCAGTTCTTC
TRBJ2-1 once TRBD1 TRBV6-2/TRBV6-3 CASSRSQIGGVQGNEQFF TGTGCCAGCAGCCGCTCCCAGATAGGGGGCGTCCAGGGGAATGAGCAGTTCTTC
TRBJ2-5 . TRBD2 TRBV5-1 CASSRGTSEKETQYF TGCGCCAGCAGCCGGGGGACTAGCGAGAAAGAGACCCAGTACTTC
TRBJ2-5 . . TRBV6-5 CASASEETQYF TGTGCCAGCGCATCGGAGGAGACCCAGTACTTC
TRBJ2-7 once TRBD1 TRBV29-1 CSVGAGGADEQYF TGCAGCGTTGGGGCAGGGGGCGCCGACGAGCAGTACTTC
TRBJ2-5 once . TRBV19 CASSNTARETQYF TGTGCCAGTAGTAACACCGCGAGGGAGACCCAGTACTTC
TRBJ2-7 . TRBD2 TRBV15 CATSRDISGTSIDEQYF TGTGCCACCAGCAGAGATATTTCTGGGACTAGCATTGACGAGCAGTACTTC
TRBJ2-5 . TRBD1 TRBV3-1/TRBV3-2 CASSPGQGETQYF TGTGCCAGCAGCCCAGGACAGGGGGAGACCCAGTACTTC
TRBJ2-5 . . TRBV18 CASSRTDEHQTQYF TGTGCCAGCTCACGGACAGACGAACACCAGACCCAGTACTTC